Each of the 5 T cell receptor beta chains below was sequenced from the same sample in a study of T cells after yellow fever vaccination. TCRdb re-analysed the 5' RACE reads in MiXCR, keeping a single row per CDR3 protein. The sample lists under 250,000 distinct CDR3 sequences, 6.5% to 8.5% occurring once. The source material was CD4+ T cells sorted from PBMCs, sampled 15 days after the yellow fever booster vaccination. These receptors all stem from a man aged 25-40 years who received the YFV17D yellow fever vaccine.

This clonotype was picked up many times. The CDR3 DNA follows: TGCGCCAGCAGCCAAGGGCCAGCTTCCAATGAGCAGTTCTTC. Translated, it gives CASSQGPASNEQFF. The rearrangement links TRBV4-3 to TRBJ2-1; D unclear. The V gene lost 1 base and the J gene lost 6 bases, with 10 bases spanning the gap. The germline CDR1 and CDR2 sequences are LGHNA and YSLEER. This CDR3 is built from 14 residues.

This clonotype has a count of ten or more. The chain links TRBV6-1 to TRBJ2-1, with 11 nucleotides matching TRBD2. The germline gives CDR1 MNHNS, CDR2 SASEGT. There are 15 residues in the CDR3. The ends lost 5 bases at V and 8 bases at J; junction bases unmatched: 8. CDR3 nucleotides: TGTGCCAGCAGTCTTACTAGCGGGAGTAACTATGAGCAGTTCTTC. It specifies CASSLTSGSNYEQFF.

The CDR3 region is CASSLETSGRSDTQYF. DNA of the CDR3: TGTGCCAGCAGCTTAGAGACTAGCGGGAGGTCGGATACGCAGTATTTT. The genes are TRBV7-6 and TRBJ2-3, with TRBD2 matching over 13 bases. Germline values: CDR1 SGHVS, CDR2 FNYEAQ. Trimming at V came to 1 base and at J to 6 bases, leaving 4 bases not matched to a gene. The CDR3 sequence is 16 residues long.

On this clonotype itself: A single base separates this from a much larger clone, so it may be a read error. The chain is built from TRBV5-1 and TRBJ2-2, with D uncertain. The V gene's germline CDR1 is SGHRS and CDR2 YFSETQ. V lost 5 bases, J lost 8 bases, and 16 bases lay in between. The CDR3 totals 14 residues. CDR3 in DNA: TGCGCCAGCAGGTTGAACAGCAATCCAGGGGAGCTGTTTTTT. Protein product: CASRLNSNPGELFF.

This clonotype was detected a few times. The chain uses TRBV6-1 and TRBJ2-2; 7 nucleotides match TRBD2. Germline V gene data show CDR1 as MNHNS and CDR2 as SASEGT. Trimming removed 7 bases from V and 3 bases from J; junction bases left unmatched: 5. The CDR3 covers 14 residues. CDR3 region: CASNLGRDTGELFF. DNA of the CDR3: TGTGCCAGCAACCTGGGGAGGGACACCGGGGAGCTGTTTTTT.